Listed here are 27 T cell receptor beta chains from one sample, sequenced in a study of shared clonotypes between healthy human individuals. This table comes from immunoSEQ multiplex PCR, and its TCRdb copy is limited to in-frame clones, with some not included. The sample has 150,000 to 200,000 clones, 90% to 95% seen once. Source material: naive CD4+ T cells sorted from blood. Described subset: CD45RA+ positively selected. These receptors came from a woman in her twenties or thirties in good health.

The rearrangement uses TRBV19 and TRBJ1-2, with 7 bases matching TRBD1. V was clipped by 5 bases and J by 5 bases; unmatched bases: 8. Per the germline V gene, CDR1 is LNHDA and CDR2 is SQIVND (reference sequence). The CDR3 sequence is 14 residues long. The CDR3 DNA reads as TGTGCCAGTAGTCCTCCCGACAGGGTTTATGGCTACACCTTC. The encoded protein is CASSPPDRVYGYTF.

This clone occurred once. The rearrangement links TRBV4-2 to TRBJ1-4; TRBD1 is a possible D gene (5 bases). V was clipped by 3 bases and J by 0 bases, with 14 bases between them. The CDR3 contains 17 residues. The germline V gene encodes CDR1 LGHNA and CDR2 YNFKEQ. The CDR3 nucleotides read TGTGCCAGCAGCCAGGGGGGGGTTGGCGCAACTAATGAAAAACTGTTTTTT. Its protein product is CASSQGGVGATNEKLFF.

V is TRBV6-5 and J is TRBJ1-1; D is perhaps TRBD1 (6 bases). The CDR3 has 16 amino acids. V lost 0 bases and J lost 5, with 16 bases in between. Germline CDR1 MNHEY, CDR2 SVGAGI. This chain's CDR3 is CASSYSGHILITEAFF. The CDR3 DNA reads TGTGCCAGCAGTTACTCGGGACATATTCTAATTACTGAAGCTTTCTTT.

The chain carries TRBV7-8 and TRBJ2-5; either TRBD1 or TRBD2 may supply D (5 bases each). The end of the DNA fits TRBJ2-7 better, so the J call may be wrong. Germline CDR1 reads SGHVS; CDR2 reads FQNEAQ. The CDR3 loop spans 15 amino acids. Here the CDR3 reads CASSLVSGTVYEQYF. DNA of the CDR3: TGTGCCAGCAGCTTAGTGTCAGGGACCGTCTACGAGCAGTACTTC.

The CDR3 here is CASSQYRNTEAFF. CDR3 nucleotide sequence: TGCGCCAGCAGCCAATACAGGAACACTGAAGCTTTCTTT. This chain uses TRBV4-1 with TRBJ1-1; D gene uncertain. Trimming removed 2 bases from V and 1 base from J, with 5 bases in between. The CDR3 has 13 residues. Germline CDR1 reads MGHRA; CDR2 reads YSYEKL.

The genes are TRBV10-3 and TRBJ1-1; D remains ambiguous. CDR1 is ENHRY, CDR2 SYGVKD, per germline. This CDR3 comprises 13 residues. The ends were cut back, 2 bases at V and 4 bases at J, with 8 bases in the middle. For the CDR3, the DNA is TGTGCCATCAGTGAGGAGGGAAGCACTGAAGCTTTCTTT. It encodes CAISEEGSTEAFF.

The chain carries TRBV7-6 and TRBJ2-1; 9 bases match TRBD1. V trimming: 4 bases; J trimming: 6 bases; junction bases outside the gene matches: 10. Germline CDR1 is SGHVS and CDR2 is FNYEAQ. This CDR3 has 16 amino acids. CDR3 protein: CASSSPFRDRANEQFF. The CDR3 nucleotides are TGTGCCAGCAGCTCACCTTTCCGGGACAGGGCCAATGAGCAGTTCTTC.

This chain joins TRBV15 and TRBJ1-1; D is uncertain. This CDR3 has 14 amino acids. V lost 0 bases and J lost 7, with 12 bases in between. Germline V lookup: CDR1 LNHNV, CDR2 YYDKDF (reference sequence). This CDR3 is CATSRDWVGDEAFF. CDR3 in DNA: TGTGCCACCAGCAGAGATTGGGTAGGTGATGAAGCTTTCTTT.

This clone was detected once. The chain combines TRBV6-1 with TRBJ1-5; 7 positions match TRBD1. There are 13 residues in the CDR3. With V trimmed by 7 bases and J by 6 bases, 6 bases remained unmatched. From germline, CDR1 is MNHNS and CDR2 SASEGT. The CDR3 loop is CASNVDRPQPQHF. DNA of the CDR3: TGTGCCAGCAATGTGGACAGGCCTCAGCCCCAGCATTTT.

The chain employs TRBV7-1 and TRBJ2-7; 11 nucleotides align to TRBD2. TRBV7-1 is flagged as an ORF with uncertain function. Trimming took 6 bases from V and 4 from J; bases not matched to a gene: 2. There are 13 residues in the CDR3. This CDR3 reads CASSLAGGYEQYF. DNA of the CDR3: TGTGCCAGCAGTTTAGCGGGAGGGTACGAGCAGTACTTC.

The chain recombines TRBV11-2 with TRBJ2-5, with D unresolved. The tail of the sequence fits TRBJ2-7 better, so the J call may be wrong. This CDR3 is built from 13 residues. Germline loops: CDR1 SGHAT, CDR2 FQNNGV. This CDR3 is CASSFTSSYEQYF. Here the CDR3 DNA reads TGTGCCAGCAGCTTTACGAGCTCCTACGAGCAGTACTTC.

The chain has TRBV2 and TRBJ1-2; unclear D gene. V dropped 2 bases and J dropped 1 base, with 8 bases sitting between them. CDR1 is SNHLY, CDR2 FYNNEI, per germline. The CDR3 extends over 14 amino acids. The CDR3 DNA follows: TGTGCCAGCAGTGAAAGTCCATTTAACTATGGCTACACCTTC. Protein product: CASSESPFNYGYTF. The complete variable domain, with remaining parts taken from reference TRBV2 and TRBJ1-2, reads EPEVTQTPSHQVTQMGQEVILRCVPISNHLYFYWYRQILGQKVEFLVSFYNNEISEKSEIFDDQFSVERPDGSNFTLKIRSTKLEDSAMYFCASSESPFNYGYTFGSGTRLTVV.

The V call is TRBV18, the J call TRBJ1-2; D remains ambiguous. Trimming took off 2 bases at V and 0 bases at J, with 4 bases between the two ends. Per the germline V gene, CDR1 is KGHSH and CDR2 is LQKENI. The CDR3 runs 13 residues. The CDR3: CASSPETNYGYTF. CDR3 sequence (DNA): TGTGCCAGCTCACCAGAGACTAACTATGGCTACACCTTC.

The chain combines TRBV6-5 with TRBJ1-2; D possibly corresponds to TRBD1 (6 bases). The CDR3 sequence is 15 residues long. The germline V and J ends were trimmed by 0 bases and 8 bases, with 16 bases remaining between them. In germline, CDR1 is MNHEY, CDR2 SVGAGI. This chain's CDR3 is CASSYSEGEPSGYTF. The DNA of the CDR3 is TGTGCCAGCAGTTACTCGGAGGGGGAACCTAGCGGCTACACCTTC.

This chain links TRBV19 with TRBJ2-7; possibly TRBD2 for D (5 bases). This CDR3 has 13 amino acids. Germline CDR1 is LNHDA and CDR2 is SQIVND (reference sequence). Trimming stripped 1 base from V and 7 bases from J, with 11 bases between. The CDR3 here is CASSIAAKREQYF. CDR3 sequence (DNA): TGTGCCAGTAGTATAGCGGCAAAGCGGGAGCAGTACTTC.

The J gene is TRBJ1-1, the V gene TRBV19; 10 bases align to TRBD1. This CDR3 contains 15 residues. The V segment lost 6 bases and the J segment 5 bases; nucleotides outside the gene matches: 9. The germline V gene encodes CDR1 LNHDA and CDR2 SQIVND (reference sequence). The CDR3 DNA reads TGTGCCAGTAGACCATTGACAGGGGGCTGGACTGAAGCTTTCTTT. It translates to CASRPLTGGWTEAFF. The variable domain in full, with the rest retrieved from reference TRBV19 and TRBJ1-1, is DGGITQSPKYLFRKEGQNVTLSCEQNLNHDAMYWYRQDPGQGLRLIYYSQIVNDFQKGDIAEGYSVSREKKESFPLTVTSAQKNPTAFYLCASRPLTGGWTEAFFGQGTRLTVV.

This rearrangement joins TRBV7-9 to TRBJ2-7, with 9 bases that match TRBD2. Trimming took 1 base from V and 7 from J; bases not matched to a gene: 8. The CDR3 extends over 15 amino acids. Germline CDR1 SEHNR, CDR2 FQNEAQ (reference sequence). The CDR3 nucleotides read TGTGCCAGCAGCTTAGAGGCTAGCGGGACCCGGGAGCAGTACTTC. Protein: CASSLEASGTREQYF. The variable domain in full, completed from reference TRBV7-9 and TRBJ2-7, reads DTGVSQNPRHKITKRGQNVTFRCDPISEHNRLYWYRQTLGQGPEFLTYFQNEAQLEKSRLLSDRFSAERPKGSFSTLEIQRTEQGDSAMYLCASSLEASGTREQYFGPGTRLTVT.

The chain is built from TRBV19 and TRBJ1-1; no clear D. Germline CDR1 and CDR2: LNHDA and SQIVND (reference sequence). This CDR3 is 15 amino acids long. V lost 0 bases and J lost 5, with 13 bases in between. CDR3 in amino acids: CASSIDRRHGTEAFF. CDR3 nucleotides: TGTGCCAGTAGTATAGATCGGCGGCATGGTACTGAAGCTTTCTTT.

The CDR3 DNA is TGTGCCACTTCGACAGGGGGCGTAGGGGGCTATGGCTACACCTTC. Translation: CATSTGGVGGYGYTF. The rearrangement links TRBV28 to TRBJ1-2; TRBD1 agrees at 10 bases. The germline CDR1 and CDR2 sequences are MDHEN and SYDVKM. The CDR3 has 15 amino acids. J lost 4 bases, V lost 10 bases, and 12 bases had no gene match.

In DNA, the CDR3 is TGTGCCAGCTCATCAGACAGGGGATTAGAGGAGACCCAGTACTTC. This sequence encodes CASSSDRGLEETQYF. J is TRBJ2-5 and V is TRBV18; the match to TRBD1 covers 8 bases. J lost 5 bases, V lost 5 bases, and 10 bases had no gene match. The CDR3 totals 15 residues. The germline V gene has CDR1 KGHSH and CDR2 LQKENI. Based on the CDR3 plus reference TRBV18 and TRBJ2-5, the full variable domain is NAGVMQNPRHLVRRRGQEARLRCSPMKGHSHVYWYRQLPEEGLKFMVYLQKENIIDESGMPKERFSAEFPKEGPSILRIQQVVRGDSAAYFCASSSDRGLEETQYFGPGTRLLVL.

The V gene is TRBV27, the J gene TRBJ2-1, with TRBD2 matching over 14 bases. With V trimmed by 6 bases and J by 6 bases, 4 bases remained unmatched. This CDR3 is built from 15 residues. Germline V CDR1 and CDR2: MNHEY, SMNVEV (reference sequence). In DNA, the CDR3 is TGTGCCAGCAGGAGACTAGCGGGAGGGAGCAATGAGCAGTTCTTC. It specifies CASRRLAGGSNEQFF.

This rearrangement joins TRBV28 to TRBJ2-1; D gene unclear. Trimming cost V 7 bases and J 8 bases, with 15 bases left between them. The CDR3 is 13 residues long. Germline V gene sequence: CDR1 MDHEN, CDR2 SYDVKM. The CDR3 bases are TGTGCCAGCATCGGTAGCCCTAGGGATGAGCAGTTCTTC. This sequence encodes CASIGSPRDEQFF.

This chain's CDR3 is CASSSGSGSGEQYF. For the CDR3, the DNA is TGTGCCAGCAGTTCAGGGAGCGGGAGTGGGGAGCAGTACTTC. The V gene is TRBV6-1, the J gene TRBJ2-7; 8 bases fit TRBD2. Germline loops: CDR1 MNHNS, CDR2 SASEGT. This CDR3 has 14 amino acids. The ends lost 5 bases at V and 7 bases at J; junction bases unmatched: 10.

The chain combines TRBV7-2 with TRBJ2-2, with TRBD2 identical over 9 bases. CDR3 length: 14 residues. V trimming: 2 bases; J trimming: 6 bases; junction bases outside the gene matches: 1. Germline V gives CDR1 SGHTA, CDR2 FQGNSA. The CDR3 region has the DNA TGTGCCAGCAGCTTACTAGCGGGACCCGGGGAGCTGTTTTTT. Translating gives CASSLLAGPGELFF. Looking up the rest from reference TRBV7-2 and TRBJ2-2 gives the full variable domain: GAGVSQSPSNKVTEKGKDVELRCDPISGHTALYWYRQSLGQGLEFLIYFQGNSAPDKSGLPSDRFSAERTGGSVSTLTIQRTQQEDSAVYLCASSLLAGPGELFFGEGSRLTVL.

The V and J genes are TRBV7-9 and TRBJ2-3, with a weak D call TRBD2 (6 bases). Trimming removed 5 bases from V and 0 bases from J, with 12 bases in between. The CDR3 totals 15 residues. The germline V gene has CDR1 SEHNR and CDR2 FQNEAQ (reference sequence). This chain's CDR3 is CASSLLAFSTDTQYF. CDR3 coding DNA: TGTGCCAGCAGCCTTCTAGCGTTTAGCACAGATACGCAGTATTTT. The complete variable domain, with remaining parts taken from reference TRBV7-9 and TRBJ2-3, reads DTGVSQNPRHKITKRGQNVTFRCDPISEHNRLYWYRQTLGQGPEFLTYFQNEAQLEKSRLLSDRFSAERPKGSFSTLEIQRTEQGDSAMYLCASSLLAFSTDTQYFGPGTRLTVL.

J is TRBJ2-7 and V is TRBV5-1, with 8 nucleotides matching TRBD2. CDR1 and CDR2 (germline): SGHRS, YFSETQ. Trimming removed 3 bases from V and 3 bases from J; junction bases left unmatched: 11. This CDR3 comprises 16 residues. The CDR3 protein is CASSSHSLAVNYEQYF. The CDR3 DNA sequence: TGCGCCAGCAGCTCCCACTCACTAGCGGTAAACTACGAGCAGTACTTC.

V usage is TRBV19 and J usage is TRBJ2-3; 7 positions agree with TRBD1. This CDR3 has 16 residues. V dropped 3 bases and J dropped 4; count of bases not matched to a gene: 10. Germline CDR1 reads LNHDA; CDR2 reads SQIVND (reference sequence). CDR3 nucleotides: TGTGCCAGTAGTATGAGGAAGGGGGCTAGGTCAGATACGCAGTATTTT. The encoded protein is CASSMRKGARSDTQYF.